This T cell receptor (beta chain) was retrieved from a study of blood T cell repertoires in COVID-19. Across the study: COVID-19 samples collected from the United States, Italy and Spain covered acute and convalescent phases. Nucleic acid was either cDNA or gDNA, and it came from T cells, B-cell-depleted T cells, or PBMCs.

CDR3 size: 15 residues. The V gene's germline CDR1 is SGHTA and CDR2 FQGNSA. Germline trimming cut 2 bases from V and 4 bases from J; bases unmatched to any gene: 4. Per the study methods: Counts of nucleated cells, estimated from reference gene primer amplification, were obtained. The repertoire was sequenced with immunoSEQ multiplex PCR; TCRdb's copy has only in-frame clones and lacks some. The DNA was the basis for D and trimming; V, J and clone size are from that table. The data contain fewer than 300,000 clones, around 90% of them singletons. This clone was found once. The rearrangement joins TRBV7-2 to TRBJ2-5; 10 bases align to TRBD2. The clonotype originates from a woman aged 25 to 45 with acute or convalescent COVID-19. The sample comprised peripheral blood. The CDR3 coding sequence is TGTGCCAGCAGCTTAACTAGCGGGATGTTAGAGACCCAGTACTTC. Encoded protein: CASSLTSGMLETQYF. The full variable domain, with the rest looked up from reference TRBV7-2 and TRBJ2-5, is GAGVSQSPSNKVTEKGKDVELRCDPISGHTALYWYRQSLGQGLEFLIYFQGNSAPDKSGLPSDRFSAERTGGSVSTLTIQRTQQEDSAVYLCASSLTSGMLETQYFGPGTRLLVL.